This T cell receptor beta chain was identified during a study of Graves' ophthalmopathy and Graves' hyperthyroidism. Study conclusions and caveats: The majority of expanded thyroid clonotypes above 0.001 frequency also occurred in blood.

The V end lost 5 bases, the J end lost 7 bases, and 15 bases lay between the germline ends. The CDR3 covers 14 residues. With regard to this clonotype: Antigen: not known.

Uncontrolled infections, other autoimmune diseases, pregnancy or lactation barred patients from enrollment. Amplification of the TCR beta CDR3 regions used RNA transcripts (as template). The first-round RT-PCR employed HTBI primers together with the Qiagen OneStep RT-PCR kit. A multiplex PCR was then performed as the second round. TCRdb reprocessed the multiplex PCR reads via MiXCR and lists one record per CDR3 protein. The table shows roughly 230,000 distinct CDR3 sequences, with approximately 21% occurring only once. The source of this sequence is a woman in her forties or fifties with Graves' ophthalmopathy. V is TRBV12-3 or TRBV12-4 and J is TRBJ1-5; D might be TRBD1 (6 bases). Input material: peripheral blood. This chain's CDR3 is CASSPQGFGQPQHF. In nucleotides, the CDR3 is TGTGCCAGCAGTCCACAGGGATTCGGACAGCCCCAGCATTTT.